This T cell receptor (beta chain) stems from a study of T cell responses to AZD1222 COVID-19 vaccine. Study results and limitations: Possibly, clonal diversity was underestimated; donors were largely white British and included more females. Only 5 or 6 AZD1222 recipients were seropositive at baseline. Two AZD1222 administrations were followed by greater Spike-specific TCR breadth and depth. No day 14 peak samples; only post-peak repertoires were characterized.

Generated by immunoSEQ multiplex PCR, the TCRdb table keeps only in-frame clones and is missing some. The sample lists tens of thousands of clones, about 94% occurring once. The CDR3 consists of 14 residues. From germline, CDR1 is SGHTA and CDR2 FQGNSA. V was cut by 3 bases and J by 5 bases, with 11 bases left in between. As concerns this clone: Its antigen is not identified.

This sequence was found in an adult who received the AZD1222 COVID-19 vaccine. The sample was peripheral blood, taken 28 days after the second AZD1222 dose. The chain has TRBV7-2 and TRBJ2-1; TRBD2 might be the D (6 bases). The DNA of the CDR3 is TGTGCCAGCAGCTTTATCCCGGGAGACAATGAGCAGTTCTTC. Protein sequence: CASSFIPGDNEQFF.